The 7 T cell receptor beta chains listed next were all sequenced from one sample in a study of CXCR3-negative and CXCR3-positive naive CD8 T cells. Their antigens are not known. Study-level findings and limits: For CXCR3-positive naive cells, TRB CDR3s were more hydrophobic than those of CXCR3-negative naive cells.

With UMI labels, 5' RACE was used to prepare the TRB cDNA libraries. TCRdb processed the 5' RACE reads again and assigns one entry to each CDR3 protein, with no DNA. Recorded for this sample: 150,000 to 160,000 distinct CDR3 sequences. The sequencing sample was made of naive CXCR3+ CD8+ T cells from blood. Subset denoted: CD45RO-CCR7+CD27+CD95- naive CD8+ T cells expressing CXCR3 (TNR3+). The receptors were gathered from a human donor in good health. Some clones in this sample may be carry-over from other donors' samples.

The V and J genes are TRBV20-1 and TRBJ2-7. This CDR3 region has 13 residues. Germline CDR1 reads DFQATT; CDR2 reads SNEGSKA (reference sequence). This CDR3 is CSAGHLSSYEQYF.

V usage is TRBV5-1 and J usage is TRBJ2-7; lacking DNA, the TRBD2 call made by TCRdb goes unchecked. Germline lookup yields CDR1 SGHRS and CDR2 YFSETQ. CDR3 size: 16 residues. This chain's CDR3 is CASSLAGTSGIYEQYF. The full variable domain, rest sourced from reference TRBV5-1 and TRBJ2-7, is KAGVTQTPRYLIKTRGQQVTLSCSPISGHRSVSWYQQTPGQGLQFLFEYFSETQRNKGNFPGRFSGRQFSNSRSEMNVSTLELGDSALYLCASSLAGTSGIYEQYFGPGTRLTVT.

The rearrangement uses TRBV7-6 and TRBJ1-2; the TCRdb D gene call, TRBD1, has no DNA to confirm it. This CDR3 is 13 amino acids long. The germline V gene encodes CDR1 SGHVS and CDR2 FNYEAQ. The CDR3 region is CASSWGQGDGYTF.

The gene calls are TRBV29-1 and TRBJ2-1. Per germline, CDR1 SQVTM and CDR2 ANQGSEA. The CDR3 is 14 amino acids. CDR3 amino acids: CSVEGAGSYNEQFF.

V is TRBV14 and J is TRBJ2-5. Per germline, CDR1 SGHDN and CDR2 FVKESK. The CDR3 has 16 residues. The CDR3 spells CASSQGVSVGRKTQYF.

The chain couples TRBV15 to TRBJ2-1. The CDR3 spans 13 residues. The V gene's germline CDR1 is LNHNV and CDR2 YYDKDF (reference sequence). CDR3 sequence reads: CATSRDGFSEQFF.

The chain has TRBV20-1 and TRBJ2-7. Per germline, CDR1 DFQATT and CDR2 SNEGSKA (reference sequence). The CDR3 covers 13 residues. CDR3 in amino acids: CSANDRSPYEQYF.